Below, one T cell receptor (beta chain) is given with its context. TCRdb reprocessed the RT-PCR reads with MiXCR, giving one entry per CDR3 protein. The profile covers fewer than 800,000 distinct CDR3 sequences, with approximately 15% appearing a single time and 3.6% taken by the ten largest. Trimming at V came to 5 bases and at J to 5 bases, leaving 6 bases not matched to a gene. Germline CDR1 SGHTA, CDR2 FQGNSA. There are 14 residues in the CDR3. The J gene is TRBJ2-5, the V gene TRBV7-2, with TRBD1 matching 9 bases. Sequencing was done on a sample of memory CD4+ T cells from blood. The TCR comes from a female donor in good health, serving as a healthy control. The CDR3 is CASSRDRGAETQYF. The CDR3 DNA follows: TGTGCCAGCAGCCGAGACAGGGGGGCGGAGACCCAGTACTTC.